The sequence of this T cell receptor (beta chain) was determined in a study of blood T cells in healthy people across ages. CDR3 size: 14 residues. J was trimmed by 4 bases and V by 7 bases; bases with no gene match: 7. Germline V gene lookup returns CDR1 SGHRS and CDR2 YFSETQ. Combining a sample-barcoded 5' primer with a J-beta primer mix, a second PCR ran for roughly 7 to 12 cycles. A single record per CDR3 protein comes from TCRdb applying MiXCR to the 5' RACE reads. The table includes under 1,000,000 distinct CDR3 sequences, less than 60% detected once. The individuals who served as donors were healthy Caucasians living in Russia, aged about 6 to 95.

The clonotype was recovered from an elderly man in good health. The rearrangement uses TRBV5-1 and TRBJ1-1; 10 bases are shared with TRBD1. Sequencing input: blood. CDR3: CASVPGTGVTEAFF. In DNA, the CDR3 is TGCGCCAGCGTCCCCGGGACAGGGGTCACTGAAGCTTTCTTT.